This T cell receptor beta chain is drawn from a study of siplizumab effects on memory and regulatory T cells. The study's findings and limits: Proliferating clones, CD4+ or CD8+, lacked an assignable naive or memory phenotype in roughly 80-97% of cases. Naive T cells appeared more varied than memory cells and looked like key alloresponse contributors. Mappable alloreactive CD4+ clones averaged around 69% Treg-derived with siplizumab versus 26.9% in controls.

Germline CDR1 SGHRS, CDR2 YFSETQ. The CDR3 totals 11 residues. The V end was cut by 5 bases, the J end by 6 bases, with 7 bases between. Profiling relied on immunoSEQ multiplex PCR, and the TCRdb table lists in-frame clones only, not all of them. This sample has approximately 68,000 clones, with about 90% found just once. Comment on this clone: Its antigen is unidentified.

J is TRBJ2-3 and V is TRBV5-1, with D possibly TRBD2 on 5 matching bases. The sequencing sample was made of CD8+ T cells sorted from blood. This sequence originates from a human donor in good health. This CDR3 is CASREVDTQYF. Here the CDR3 DNA reads TGCGCCAGCAGGGAGGTGGATACGCAGTATTTT.